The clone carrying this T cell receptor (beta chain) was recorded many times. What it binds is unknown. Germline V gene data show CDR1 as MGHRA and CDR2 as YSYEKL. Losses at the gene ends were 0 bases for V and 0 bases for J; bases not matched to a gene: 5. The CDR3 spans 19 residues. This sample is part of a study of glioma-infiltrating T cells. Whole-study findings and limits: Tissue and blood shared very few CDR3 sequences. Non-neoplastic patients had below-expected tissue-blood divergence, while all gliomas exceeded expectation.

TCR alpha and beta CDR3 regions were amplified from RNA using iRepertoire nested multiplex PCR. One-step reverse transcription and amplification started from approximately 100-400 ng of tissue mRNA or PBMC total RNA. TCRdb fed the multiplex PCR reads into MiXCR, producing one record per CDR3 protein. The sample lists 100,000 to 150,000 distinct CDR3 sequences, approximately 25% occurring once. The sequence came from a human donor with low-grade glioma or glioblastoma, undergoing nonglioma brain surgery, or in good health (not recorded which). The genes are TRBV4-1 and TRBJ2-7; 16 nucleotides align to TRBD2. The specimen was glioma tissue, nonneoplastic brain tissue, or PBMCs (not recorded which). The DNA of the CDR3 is TGCGCCAGCAGCCAAGATGGGGGACTAGCGGGAGGGAGCTCCTACGAGCAGTACTTC. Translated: CASSQDGGLAGGSSYEQYF.